This record covers a single T cell receptor (beta chain). The antigen remains unidentified. The sample is drawn from a study of beta chain features in type 1 diabetes. Study outcomes and limitations: Shorter TCRB CDR3s, moderately but significantly so, were found in Type 1 diabetes patients in all four CD4+ subsets. Among patients, naive, central memory and Treg TCRB repertoires appeared more similar than among healthy donors.

The study reverse transcribed the entire isolated RNA, so it sequenced expressed TCRB transcripts. The table came from immunoSEQ multiplex PCR; TCRdb's copy has only in-frame clones and leaves some out. The data contain around 25,000 clones, roughly two thirds of them singletons. The sequenced material came from stem cell memory CD4+ T cells from blood. The receptor comes from a woman between 40 and 50 years old with type 1 diabetes.

DNA for the CDR3: TGTGCCAGCAGTGGCGGGGTTAGCGGGAACATTCAGTACTTC. Residues: CASSGGVSGNIQYF. V gene TRBV28 combines with J gene TRBJ2-4; 7 nucleotides line up with TRBD2. Germline V gives CDR1 MDHEN, CDR2 SYDVKM. V was pared by 5 bases and J by 7 bases, with 8 bases of the junction left unmatched. The CDR3 totals 14 residues.